Presented here are 8 T cell receptor beta chains from one specimen sequenced in a study of radiotherapy plus CTLA-4 blockade in lung cancer. Libraries were prepared by immunoSEQ multiplex PCR; TCRdb keeps only in-frame clonotypes and omits some of them. The profile shows roughly 92,000 clones, 75% to 90% of them singletons. Sequences were derived from peripheral blood, sampled from a patient treated with radiotherapy plus ipilimumab. The origin of the receptors is a human donor with non-small cell lung cancer who had a partial response to radiotherapy plus ipilimumab.

This clone was found a few times. The V call is TRBV5-1, the J call TRBJ2-7, with 8 bases matching TRBD1. The CDR3 spans 15 residues. Germline values: CDR1 SGHRS, CDR2 YFSETQ. J gave up 5 bases and V 3 bases, and 10 bases lay outside the gene matches. DNA for the CDR3: TGCGCCAGCAGCTCGACCGGACAGGGTGGCGACGAGCAGTACTTC. It encodes CASSSTGQGGDEQYF.

This chain connects TRBV19 to TRBJ1-5; no clear D gene. Trimming left V 6 bases short and J 6 bases short, with 18 bases between. Germline assignment: CDR1 LNHDA and CDR2 SQIVND (reference sequence). The length of the CDR3 is 15 residues. The chain's CDR3 is CASSTGSRGGQPQHF. The CDR3 coding sequence is TGTGCCAGTAGCACCGGATCCCGGGGAGGTCAGCCCCAGCATTTT.

The CDR3 bases are TGTGCCAGCAGCTTATGGCTTTGGCTAGCGGGAGGTGCCGGGGAGCTGTTTTTT. Its translation is CASSLWLWLAGGAGELFF. The V gene is TRBV7-2, the J gene TRBJ2-2; 11 nucleotides align to TRBD2. The CDR3 is made up of 18 amino acids. In germline, CDR1 is SGHTA, CDR2 FQGNSA. V lost 2 bases to trimming and J lost 6 bases; unmatched junction nucleotides: 11.

The rearrangement links TRBV12-5 to TRBJ1-1, with a possible D match to TRBD1 (5 bases). From germline, CDR1 is LGHNT and CDR2 FRNRAP. The CDR3 totals 14 residues. V lost 7 bases and J lost 1, with 13 bases in between. The CDR3 protein is CASASGGWNTEAFF. CDR3 bases: TGTGCTAGTGCTTCCGGGGGGTGGAACACTGAAGCTTTCTTT. The full variable domain, with the rest looked up from reference TRBV12-5 and TRBJ1-1, is DARVTQTPRHKVTEMGQEVTMRCQPILGHNTVFWYRQTMMQGLELLAYFRNRAPLDDSGMPKDRFSAEMPDATLATLKIQPSEPRDSAVYFCASASGGWNTEAFFGQGTRLTVV.

The CDR3 loop reads CASSGGTGYFGAYEQYV. For the CDR3, the DNA is TGTGCCAGCAGTGGCGGGACAGGGTATTTCGGAGCCTACGAGCAGTACGTC. The rearrangement uses TRBV6-1 and TRBJ2-7; TRBD1 matches 9 bases. Unmatched junction bases numbered 12, after V lost 4 bases and J lost 2 bases. CDR1 and CDR2 from the germline V gene are MNHNS and SASEGT. The CDR3 covers 17 residues.

This chain links TRBV19 with TRBJ2-1, with 14 bases fitting TRBD2. The CDR3 has 15 amino acids. CDR1 and CDR2 from the germline V gene are LNHDA and SQIVND (reference sequence). Trimming removed 5 bases from V and 6 bases from J; junction bases left unmatched: 3. The CDR3 nucleotides read TGTGCCAGTAGTCGTGGGACTAGCGGGAGCAATGAGCAGTTCTTC. Residues: CASSRGTSGSNEQFF.

This clone was counted a single time. V and J are TRBV6-1 and TRBJ2-7; 11 bases match TRBD1. This CDR3 region has 15 residues. V lost 3 bases and J lost 6; bases outside the gene matches: 7. CDR1 and CDR2 (germline): MNHNS, SASEGT. DNA of the CDR3: TGTGCCAGCAGTGATCGGACAGGGGGCAGTGGCGAGCAGTACTTC. Translation gives CASSDRTGGSGEQYF.

The chain carries TRBV18 and TRBJ2-2; 8 nucleotides line up with TRBD1. The germline CDR1 and CDR2 sequences are KGHSH and LQKENI. There are 17 residues in the CDR3. V trimming: 3 bases; J trimming: 3 bases; junction bases outside the gene matches: 9. The CDR3 DNA is TGTGCCAGCTCACCTAACGGAGGGGACAGGCACACCGGGGAGCTGTTTTTT. This gives the protein CASSPNGGDRHTGELFF.